The clone carrying this T cell receptor beta chain has only a few counts. Its antigen is currently unknown. The sample providers were healthy Caucasian people from Russia, aged roughly 6 to 90. The authors isolated at least 6 million PBMCs per sample. It was with a sample-barcoded 5' primer and a J-beta primer mix that a second PCR of about 7 to 12 cycles was run. One entry per CDR3 protein, called by TCRdb with MiXCR from the 5' RACE reads. The sample has about a million distinct CDR3 sequences, around 46% seen once. This entry comes from a study of blood T cells in healthy people across ages. The CDR3 spans 13 residues. CDR1 and CDR2 from the germline V gene are SQVTM and ANQGSEA. Trimming took 2 bases from V and 4 from J, leaving 11 bases between them. Study-level findings and limits: Naive CD4+ cells and diversity were both higher in long-lived donors than in aged donors.

The rearrangement links TRBV29-1 to TRBJ1-2, with D perhaps TRBD1 (5 bases). The source is a man aged 30 to 45 in good health. The specimen was blood. The CDR3: CSVEKQGVYGYTF. DNA for the CDR3: TGCAGCGTTGAAAAGCAGGGCGTCTATGGCTACACCTTC.